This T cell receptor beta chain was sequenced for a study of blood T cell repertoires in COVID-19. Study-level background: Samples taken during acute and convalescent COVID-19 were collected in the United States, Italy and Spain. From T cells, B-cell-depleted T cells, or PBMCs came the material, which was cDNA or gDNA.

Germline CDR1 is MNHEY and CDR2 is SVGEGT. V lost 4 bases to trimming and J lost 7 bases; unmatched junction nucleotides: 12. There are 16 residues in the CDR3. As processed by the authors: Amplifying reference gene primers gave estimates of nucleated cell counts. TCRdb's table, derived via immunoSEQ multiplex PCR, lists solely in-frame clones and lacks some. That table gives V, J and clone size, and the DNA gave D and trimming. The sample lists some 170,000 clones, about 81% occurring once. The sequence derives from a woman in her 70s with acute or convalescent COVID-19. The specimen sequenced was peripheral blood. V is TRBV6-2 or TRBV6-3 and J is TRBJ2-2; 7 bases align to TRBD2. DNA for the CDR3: TGTGCCAGCAGTTCAATCGCTAGCGGTAGGAGCGGGGAGCTGTTTTTT. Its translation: CASSSIASGRSGELFF.